This entry lists 24 T cell receptor beta chains sequenced from one sample in a study of cytomegalovirus exposure and HLA in healthy donors. PCR primers comprised 60 Vbeta and 13 Jbeta primers. Clones were sequenced by immunoSEQ multiplex PCR, and TCRdb holds only the in-frame ones, with some missing. The table records some 180,000 clones, roughly 87% of them present only once. The specimen sequenced was PBMCs. All receptors come from a boy younger than 10 in good health and CMV-seronegative.

V is TRBV9 and J is TRBJ2-3; D perhaps matches TRBD1 (6 bases). V was clipped by 2 bases and J by 0 bases, with 16 bases between them. Germline CDR1 is SGDLS and CDR2 is YYNGEE. The CDR3 covers 17 residues. CDR3 in DNA: TGTGCCAGCAGCGTCCACCAACAGGGCAGGAGCACAGATACGCAGTATTTT. Its protein is CASSVHQQGRSTDTQYF.

The V gene is TRBV7-6, the J gene TRBJ1-6; 11 bases fit TRBD1. The CDR3 has 14 amino acids. Germline CDR1 reads SGHVS; CDR2 reads FNYEAQ. V dropped 5 bases and J dropped 7; count of bases not matched to a gene: 1. In nucleotides, the CDR3 is TGTGCCAGCAGCAGGGACAGGGGGAATTCACCCCTCCACTTT. This encodes CASSRDRGNSPLHF.

The chain carries TRBV19 and TRBJ1-1; the D gene is possibly TRBD1 (6 bases). Germline CDR1 and CDR2: LNHDA and SQIVND (reference sequence). V was trimmed by 7 bases and J by 5 bases, leaving 17 bases between them. The CDR3 is 14 residues long. The CDR3 sequence: CASISGRGKTEAFF. CDR3 coding DNA: TGTGCCAGTATTTCTGGGAGGGGGAAAACTGAAGCTTTCTTT. The variable domain in full, completed from reference TRBV19 and TRBJ1-1, reads DGGITQSPKYLFRKEGQNVTLSCEQNLNHDAMYWYRQDPGQGLRLIYYSQIVNDFQKGDIAEGYSVSREKKESFPLTVTSAQKNPTAFYLCASISGRGKTEAFFGQGTRLTVV.

The chain combines TRBV27 with TRBJ2-5; weak D call: TRBD2 (6 bases). There are 12 residues in the CDR3. V was clipped by 3 bases and J by 4 bases, with 6 bases between them. Germline V gene data show CDR1 as MNHEY and CDR2 as SMNVEV (reference sequence). The CDR3 sequence: CASSLEGETQYF. The CDR3 DNA reads TGTGCCAGCAGTTTGGAGGGAGAGACCCAGTACTTC.

The gene calls are TRBV27 and TRBJ2-2, with 10 bases matching TRBD1. The CDR3 consists of 17 residues. CDR1 is MNHEY, CDR2 SMNVEV, per germline (reference sequence). The V gene end was trimmed by 2 bases and the J gene end by 4 bases; junction bases not matched to a gene: 7. The CDR3, as DNA: TGTGCCAGCAGTTTAGGTTGGGACAGGGGTGCCACCGGGGAGCTGTTTTTT. This translates into CASSLGWDRGATGELFF.

The chain recombines TRBV11-2 with TRBJ2-6; the match to TRBD1 covers 8 bases. V dropped 7 bases and J dropped 0; count of bases not matched to a gene: 8. The CDR3 contains 17 residues. The germline CDR1 and CDR2 sequences are SGHAT and FQNNGV. The CDR3 spells CASTAGTGPSGANVLTF. CDR3 nucleotide sequence: TGTGCCAGCACCGCCGGGACAGGTCCCTCTGGGGCCAACGTCCTGACTTTC.

This chain uses TRBV5-1 with TRBJ1-2; D ambiguous. Between the trimmed V and J ends, which lost 5 bases and 4 bases, there was a span of 15 bases. There are 14 residues in the CDR3. Germline V CDR1 and CDR2: SGHRS, YFSETQ. DNA of the CDR3: TGCGCCAGCAGAAACCCGGGGTCCCCCTATGGCTACACCTTC. It yields the protein CASRNPGSPYGYTF.

The genes are TRBV11-3 and TRBJ2-2; 7 bases match TRBD2. This CDR3 region has 12 residues. Germline CDR1 SGHNT, CDR2 YENEEA. Unmatched junction bases numbered 0, after V lost 5 bases and J lost 6 bases. CDR3: CASSRGAGELFF. The CDR3 DNA reads as TGTGCCAGCAGCCGGGGGGCCGGGGAGCTGTTTTTT. Full variable domain (outside the CDR3, taken from reference TRBV11-3 and TRBJ2-2): EAGVVQSPRYKIIEKKQPVAFWCNPISGHNTLYWYLQNLGQGPELLIRYENEEAVDDSQLPKDRFSAERLKGVDSTLKIQPAELGDSAVYLCASSRGAGELFFGEGSRLTVL.

This chain connects TRBV6-6 to TRBJ1-1; TRBD1 matches 11 bases. Looked up from germline, CDR1 is MNHNY and CDR2 is SVGAGI (reference sequence). Trimming removed 11 bases from V and 4 bases from J; junction bases left unmatched: 12. This CDR3 region has 15 residues. Here the CDR3 reads CAGGGTGGDSTEAFF. The CDR3 coding sequence is TGTGCCGGGGGCGGGACAGGGGGGGATAGCACTGAAGCTTTCTTT.

V gene TRBV7-9 combines with J gene TRBJ2-7; tentative D call: TRBD1 (5 bases). The CDR3 length is 15 residues. V was cut by 0 bases and J by 5 bases, with 14 bases left in between. Germline V gives CDR1 SEHNR, CDR2 FQNEAQ (reference sequence). CDR3 protein: CASSLALIWGDEQYF. CDR3 in DNA: TGTGCCAGCAGCTTAGCCCTGATTTGGGGCGACGAGCAGTACTTC.

The rearrangement uses TRBV23-1 and TRBJ2-2; D is unclear. TRBV23-1 is filed as an ORF, its function uncertain. Trimming cost V 2 bases and J 2 bases, with 3 bases left between them. This CDR3 is 13 amino acids long. In DNA, the CDR3 is TGCGCCAGCAGTCAACATAACACCGGGGAGCTGTTTTTT. Protein product: CASSQHNTGELFF.

This chain connects TRBV2 to TRBJ1-1, with 7 nucleotides matching TRBD1. The CDR3 is 14 amino acids. Germline CDR1 SNHLY, CDR2 FYNNEI. The junction had 8 bases not matched to a gene; V was cut back by 5 bases and J by 5 bases. The CDR3 reads CASSYSGTVTEAFF. The CDR3 DNA reads TGTGCCAGCAGTTACTCCGGGACAGTTACTGAAGCTTTCTTT.

The chain carries TRBV28 and TRBJ2-3, with 8 bases matching TRBD2. J lost 0 bases, V lost 4 bases, and 3 bases had no gene match. The CDR3 is 15 residues long. Germline loops: CDR1 MDHEN, CDR2 SYDVKM. This CDR3 reads CASSSLAASTDTQYF. DNA for the CDR3: TGTGCCAGCAGTTCACTAGCGGCTAGCACAGATACGCAGTATTTT.

The rearrangement uses TRBV19 and TRBJ1-2; tentative D call: TRBD1 (5 bases). V lost 7 bases and J 3 bases, leaving 18 bases between the germline ends. CDR3 size: 15 residues. CDR1 LNHDA and CDR2 SQIVND come from the germline V gene (reference sequence). As DNA, the CDR3 is TGTGCCAGTAACCCCCCCCCGGGGGGTGACTATGGCTACACCTTC. Translation gives CASNPPPGGDYGYTF.

The V call is TRBV30, the J call TRBJ2-5; D is perhaps TRBD2 (5 bases). In germline, CDR1 is GTSNPN, CDR2 SVGIG (reference sequence). Trimming took off 4 bases at V and 5 bases at J, with 8 bases between the two ends. CDR3 size: 11 residues. The CDR3 bases are TGTGCCTGGACTCCGGGGGAGACCCAGTACTTC. Protein sequence: CAWTPGETQYF.

The chain links TRBV7-9 to TRBJ2-7, with D tentatively TRBD1 (6 bases). From germline, CDR1 is SEHNR and CDR2 FQNEAQ (reference sequence). V lost 5 bases and J lost 3, with 17 bases in between. This CDR3 has 15 amino acids. The CDR3 reads CASSRSDSSNYEQYF. In DNA form, the CDR3 reads TGTGCCAGCAGCCGATCGGACAGTTCAAACTACGAGCAGTACTTC.

The V and J genes are TRBV7-9 and TRBJ2-7, with D unclear. V was cut by 0 bases and J by 5 bases, with 11 bases left in between. Germline assignment: CDR1 SEHNR and CDR2 FQNEAQ (reference sequence). The CDR3 length is 14 residues. The CDR3 region has the DNA TGTGCCAGCAGCTTAGCGGTGGCGGCGGACGAGCAGTACTTC. Its translation: CASSLAVAADEQYF.

The chain combines TRBV7-3 with TRBJ2-5; D remains unclear. V was shortened by 2 bases and J by 5 bases, with 9 bases between the two germline ends. There are 13 residues in the CDR3. The germline V gene has CDR1 SGHTA and CDR2 FQGTGA. The CDR3, as DNA: TGTGCCAGCAGCTTACCCGGGTTGGAGACCCAGTACTTC. It is translated as CASSLPGLETQYF.

V gene TRBV28 combines with J gene TRBJ2-3; 8 bases map to TRBD1. Germline trimming cut 4 bases from V and 6 bases from J; bases unmatched to any gene: 9. The CDR3 runs 15 residues. Germline CDR1 reads MDHEN; CDR2 reads SYDVKM. The CDR3 here is CASSSPGQEADTQYF. CDR3 in DNA: TGTGCCAGCAGTTCTCCGGGACAGGAGGCGGATACGCAGTATTTT.

The chain has TRBV2 and TRBJ2-3, with TRBD2 as a possible D gene (5 bases). Trimming took off 6 bases at V and 9 bases at J, with 16 bases between the two ends. The germline gives CDR1 SNHLY, CDR2 FYNNEI. The length of the CDR3 is 13 residues. CDR3 DNA sequence: TGTGCCAGCAGCTCCAGGACCCAGCGGACGCAGTATTTT. Protein sequence: CASSSRTQRTQYF.

The genes are TRBV19 and TRBJ1-1, with unresolved D. V lost 10 bases and J lost 10, with 16 bases in between. The CDR3 spans 11 residues. Germline loops: CDR1 LNHDA, CDR2 SQIVND (reference sequence). The chain's CDR3 is CATRDVSGAFF. The DNA for the CDR3 is TGTGCCACCCGGGATGTCTCAGGAGCTTTCTTT.

The chain uses TRBV5-6 and TRBJ2-5; a weak D match, TRBD2 (5 bases). The J call may be incorrect, as the DNA end agrees better with TRBJ2-7. The CDR3 contains 16 residues. Germline V gene lookup returns CDR1 SGHDT and CDR2 YYEEEE. As DNA, the CDR3 is TGTGCCAGCAGCTTGGTTCACCAGCCAGGAGGCTACGAGCAGTACTTC. Translation gives CASSLVHQPGGYEQYF.

V gene TRBV7-8 combines with J gene TRBJ1-5, with 8 bases lining up with TRBD1. V lost 3 bases and J lost 0; bases outside the gene matches: 10. CDR1 SGHVS and CDR2 FQNEAQ come from the germline V gene. The CDR3 is 18 residues long. CDR3: CASSLPGQGGNSNQPQHF. CDR3 sequence (DNA): TGTGCCAGCAGCTTGCCCGGACAGGGTGGGAATAGCAATCAGCCCCAGCATTTT.

This clone was picked up one time. This sequence joins TRBV5-4 and TRBJ2-2; TRBD2 agrees at 10 bases. Germline trimming cut 4 bases from V and 10 bases from J; bases unmatched to any gene: 16. Germline CDR1 is SGHNT and CDR2 is YYREEE (reference sequence). The CDR3 contains 17 residues. The CDR3 region has the DNA TGTGCCAGCAGCCCCCCCCCTAGCGGGAGAGAGATCGAGGAGCTGTTTTTT. Translated: CASSPPPSGREIEELFF.